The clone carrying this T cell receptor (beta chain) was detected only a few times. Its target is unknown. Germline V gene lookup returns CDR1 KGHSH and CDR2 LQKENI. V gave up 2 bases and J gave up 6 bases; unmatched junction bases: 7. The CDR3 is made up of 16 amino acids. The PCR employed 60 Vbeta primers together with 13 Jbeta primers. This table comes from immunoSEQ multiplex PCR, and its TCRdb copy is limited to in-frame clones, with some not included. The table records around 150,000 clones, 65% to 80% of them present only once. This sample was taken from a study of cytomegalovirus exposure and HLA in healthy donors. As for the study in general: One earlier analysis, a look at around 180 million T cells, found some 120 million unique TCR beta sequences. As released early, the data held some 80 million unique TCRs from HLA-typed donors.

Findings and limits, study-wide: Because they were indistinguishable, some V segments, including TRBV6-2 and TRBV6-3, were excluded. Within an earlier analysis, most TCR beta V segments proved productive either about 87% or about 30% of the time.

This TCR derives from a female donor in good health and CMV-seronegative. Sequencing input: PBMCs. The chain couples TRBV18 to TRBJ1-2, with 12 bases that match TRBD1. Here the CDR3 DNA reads TGTGCCAGCTCACCATCCTGGGACAGGGGGCATAATGGCTACACCTTC. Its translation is CASSPSWDRGHNGYTF.